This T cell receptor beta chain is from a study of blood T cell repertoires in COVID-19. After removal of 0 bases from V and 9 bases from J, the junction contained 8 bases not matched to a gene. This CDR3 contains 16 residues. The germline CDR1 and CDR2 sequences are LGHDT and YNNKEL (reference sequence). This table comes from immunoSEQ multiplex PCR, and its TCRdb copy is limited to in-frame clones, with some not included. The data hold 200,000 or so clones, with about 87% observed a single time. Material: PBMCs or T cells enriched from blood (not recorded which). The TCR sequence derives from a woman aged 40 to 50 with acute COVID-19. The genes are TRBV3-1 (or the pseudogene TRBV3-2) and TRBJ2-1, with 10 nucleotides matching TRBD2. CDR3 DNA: TGTGCCAGCAGCCAAGATCAAAGCGGGAGGGCCCGTGAGCAGTTCTTC. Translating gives CASSQDQSGRAREQFF.